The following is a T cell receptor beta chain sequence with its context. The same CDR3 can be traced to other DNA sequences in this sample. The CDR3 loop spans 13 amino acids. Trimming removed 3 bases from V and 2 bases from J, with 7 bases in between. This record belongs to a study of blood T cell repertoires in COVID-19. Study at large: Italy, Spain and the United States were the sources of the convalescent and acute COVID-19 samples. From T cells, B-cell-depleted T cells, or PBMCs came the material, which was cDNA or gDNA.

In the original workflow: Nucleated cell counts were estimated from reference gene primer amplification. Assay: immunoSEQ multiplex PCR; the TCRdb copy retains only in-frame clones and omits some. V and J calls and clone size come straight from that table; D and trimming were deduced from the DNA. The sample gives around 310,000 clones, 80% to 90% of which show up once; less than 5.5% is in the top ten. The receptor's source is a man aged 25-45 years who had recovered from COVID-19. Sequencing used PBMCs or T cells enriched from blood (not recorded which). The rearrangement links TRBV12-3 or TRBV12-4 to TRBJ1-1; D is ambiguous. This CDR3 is CASSLARNTEAFF. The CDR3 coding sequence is TGTGCCAGCAGTTTGGCCAGAAACACTGAAGCTTTCTTT.